This TCR beta chain was found in a study of cytotoxic CD8 clonotypes in ibrutinib-treated CLL. Study details: Within the patient group, under 12 were relapsed/refractory and some 14 treatment-naive, and 17 were IGHV unmutated. Specimens for response were gathered following a median around eleven months of therapy, spanning 6 to 36.

V gave up 5 bases and J gave up 7 bases; unmatched junction bases: 11. The CDR3 runs 15 residues. The germline V gene has CDR1 SGHAT and CDR2 FQNNGV. Here immunoSEQ multiplex PCR was the method, and the copy in TCRdb shows in-frame clones only, minus some. The sample lists tens of thousands of clones; roughly two thirds were seen once. J is TRBJ1-1 and V is TRBV11-2, with 9 bases aligning to TRBD1. The source is a human donor with chronic lymphocytic leukemia. The sequencing here drew on PBMCs, taken at disease progression, from a patient treated with ibrutinib. CDR3 sequence reads: CASSLSGTGQGEAFF. The CDR3 coding sequence is TGTGCCAGCAGCCTATCCGGGACAGGGCAAGGTGAAGCTTTCTTT.